This T cell receptor (beta chain) was captured by sequencing in a study of OX40 agonist ivuxolimab in advanced cancers. On the study more broadly: Checkpoint inhibitors had been given previously to 35% to 50% of patients.

Excluded were patients having autoimmune disease history or systemic immunosuppression. With respect to this clone: What it binds is unknown.

General observations from the study: The 0.1-3.0 mg/kg partial responders had among the lowest clonal expansion. Within 6 weeks, CD4+ and CD8+ blood T cells expanded clonally at 0.1 to 3.0 mg/kg.

The ends were cut back, 0 bases at V and 11 bases at J, with 13 bases in the middle. The CDR3 has 13 residues. Looked up from germline, CDR1 is LNHNV and CDR2 is YYDKDF (reference sequence). Profiled with immunoSEQ multiplex PCR; TCRdb holds only in-frame clones, not every one. This sample carries about 99,000 clones, 91% of them seen once, and the ten largest clones take roughly 0.33%. The specimen was CD4+ or CD8+ T cells sorted from blood, collected in a trial of the OX40 agonist ivuxolimab. The chain uses TRBV15 and TRBJ2-5, with D hard to call. This clonotype was obtained from an adult with an advanced solid tumor such as melanoma, head and neck, liver or kidney cancer. In nucleotides, the CDR3 is TGTGCCACCAGCAGAGACAGCCTACGAGAGCAGTACTTC. Protein sequence: CATSRDSLREQYF.